This T cell receptor beta chain was identified during a study of blood T cell repertoires in COVID-19. Study summary: Researchers got acute and convalescent COVID-19 samples from the United States, Italy and Spain. Sources were T cells, B-cell-depleted T cells, or PBMCs; the material itself was cDNA or gDNA.

The CDR3 extends over 16 amino acids. With 4 bases clipped from V and 7 bases from J, the junction kept 8 bases outside the gene matches. The germline V gene has CDR1 MGHRA and CDR2 YSYEKL. Assay: immunoSEQ multiplex PCR; the TCRdb copy retains only in-frame clones and omits some. The sample shows 200,000 to 250,000 clones, more than 85% of them seen only once. The sequence was collected from a man aged 35 to 55 with active or convalescent COVID-19. This chain joins TRBV4-1 and TRBJ2-2, with 11 bases matching TRBD1. Material for sequencing was peripheral blood. CDR3 DNA: TGCGCCAGCAGCCGGACCGGGACAGGGGGTCGCGGGGAGCTGTTTTTT. As protein: CASSRTGTGGRGELFF.